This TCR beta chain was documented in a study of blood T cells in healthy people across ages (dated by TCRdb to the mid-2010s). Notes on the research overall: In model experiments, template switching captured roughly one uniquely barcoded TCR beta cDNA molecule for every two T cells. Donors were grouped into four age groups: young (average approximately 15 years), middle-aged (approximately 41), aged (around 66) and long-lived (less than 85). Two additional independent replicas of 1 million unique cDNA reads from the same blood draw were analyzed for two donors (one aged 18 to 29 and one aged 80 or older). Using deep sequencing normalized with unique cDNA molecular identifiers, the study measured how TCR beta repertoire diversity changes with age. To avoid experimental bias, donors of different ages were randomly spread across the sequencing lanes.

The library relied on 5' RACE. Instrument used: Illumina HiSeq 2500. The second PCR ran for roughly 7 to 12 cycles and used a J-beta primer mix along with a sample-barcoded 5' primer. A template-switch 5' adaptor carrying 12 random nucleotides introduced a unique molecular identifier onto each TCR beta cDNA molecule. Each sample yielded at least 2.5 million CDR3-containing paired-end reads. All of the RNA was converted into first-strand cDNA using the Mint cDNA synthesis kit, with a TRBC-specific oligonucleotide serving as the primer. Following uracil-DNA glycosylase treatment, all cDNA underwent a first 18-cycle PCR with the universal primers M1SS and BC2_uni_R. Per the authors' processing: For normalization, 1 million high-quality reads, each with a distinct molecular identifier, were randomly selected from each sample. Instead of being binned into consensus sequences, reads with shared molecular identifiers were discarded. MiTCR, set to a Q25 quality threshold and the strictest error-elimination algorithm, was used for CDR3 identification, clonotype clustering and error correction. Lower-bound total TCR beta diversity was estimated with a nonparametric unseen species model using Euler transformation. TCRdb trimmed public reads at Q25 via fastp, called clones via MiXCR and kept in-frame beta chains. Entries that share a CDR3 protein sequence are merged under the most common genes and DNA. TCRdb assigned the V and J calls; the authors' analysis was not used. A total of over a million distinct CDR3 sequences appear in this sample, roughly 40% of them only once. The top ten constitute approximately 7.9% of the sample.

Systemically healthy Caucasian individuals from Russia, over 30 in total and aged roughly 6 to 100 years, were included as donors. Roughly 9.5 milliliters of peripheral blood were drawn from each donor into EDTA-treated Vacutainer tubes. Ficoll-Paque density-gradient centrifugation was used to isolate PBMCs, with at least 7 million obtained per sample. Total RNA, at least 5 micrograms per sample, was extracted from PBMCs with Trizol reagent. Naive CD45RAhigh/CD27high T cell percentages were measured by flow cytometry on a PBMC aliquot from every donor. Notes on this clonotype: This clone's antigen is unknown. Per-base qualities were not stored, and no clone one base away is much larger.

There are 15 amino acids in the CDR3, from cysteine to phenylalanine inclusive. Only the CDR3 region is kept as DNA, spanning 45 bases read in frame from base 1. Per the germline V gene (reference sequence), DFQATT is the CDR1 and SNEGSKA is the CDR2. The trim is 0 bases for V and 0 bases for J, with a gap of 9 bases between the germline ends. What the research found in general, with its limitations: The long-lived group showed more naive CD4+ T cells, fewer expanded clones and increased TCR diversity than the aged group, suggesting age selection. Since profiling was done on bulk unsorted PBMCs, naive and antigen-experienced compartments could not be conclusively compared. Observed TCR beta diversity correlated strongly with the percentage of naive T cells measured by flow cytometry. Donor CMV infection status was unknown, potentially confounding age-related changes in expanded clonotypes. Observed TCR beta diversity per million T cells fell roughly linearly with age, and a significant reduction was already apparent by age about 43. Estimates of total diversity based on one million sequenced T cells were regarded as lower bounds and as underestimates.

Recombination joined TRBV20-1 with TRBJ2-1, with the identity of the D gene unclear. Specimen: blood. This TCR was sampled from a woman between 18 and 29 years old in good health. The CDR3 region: CSARDRLDSYNEQFF. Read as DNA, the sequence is TGCAGTGCTAGAGATAGACTGGACTCCTACAATGAGCAGTTCTTC.